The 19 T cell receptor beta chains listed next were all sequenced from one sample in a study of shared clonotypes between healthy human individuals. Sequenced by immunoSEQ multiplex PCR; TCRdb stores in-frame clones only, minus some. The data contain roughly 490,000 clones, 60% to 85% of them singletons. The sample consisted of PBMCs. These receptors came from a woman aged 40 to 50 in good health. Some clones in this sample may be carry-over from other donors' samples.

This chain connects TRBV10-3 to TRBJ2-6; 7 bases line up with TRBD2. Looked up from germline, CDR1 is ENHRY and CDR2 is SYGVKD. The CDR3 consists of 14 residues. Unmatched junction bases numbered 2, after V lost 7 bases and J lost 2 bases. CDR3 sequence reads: CAIMGGAGANVLTF. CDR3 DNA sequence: TGTGCCATCATGGGAGGGGCTGGGGCCAACGTCCTGACTTTC.

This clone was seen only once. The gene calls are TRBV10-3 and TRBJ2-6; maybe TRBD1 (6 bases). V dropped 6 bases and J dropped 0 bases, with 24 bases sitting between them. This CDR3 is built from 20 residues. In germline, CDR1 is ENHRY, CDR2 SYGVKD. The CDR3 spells CAIRGWKDSGKDSGANVLTF. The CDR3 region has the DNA TGTGCCATCAGGGGTTGGAAGGACAGCGGCAAGGACTCTGGGGCCAACGTCCTGACTTTC.

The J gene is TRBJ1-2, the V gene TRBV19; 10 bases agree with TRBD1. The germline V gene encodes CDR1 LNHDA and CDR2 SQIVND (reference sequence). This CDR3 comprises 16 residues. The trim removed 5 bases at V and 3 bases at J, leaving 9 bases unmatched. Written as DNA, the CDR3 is TGTGCCAGTAGTTCGCAGCGACAGGGGGCAGACTATGGCTACACCTTC. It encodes CASSSQRQGADYGYTF.

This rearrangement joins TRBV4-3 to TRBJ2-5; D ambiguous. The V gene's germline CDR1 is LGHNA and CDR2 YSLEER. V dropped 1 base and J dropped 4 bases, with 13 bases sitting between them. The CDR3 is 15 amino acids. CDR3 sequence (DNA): TGCGCCAGCAGCCAAGTAGTGCGATCGGGAGAGACCCAGTACTTC. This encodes CASSQVVRSGETQYF.

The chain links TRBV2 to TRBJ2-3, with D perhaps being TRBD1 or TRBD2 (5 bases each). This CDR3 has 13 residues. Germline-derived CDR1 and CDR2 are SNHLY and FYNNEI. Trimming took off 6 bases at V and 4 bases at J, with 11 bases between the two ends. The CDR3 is CASRGGGADTQYF. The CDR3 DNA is TGTGCCAGCAGGGGTGGGGGAGCAGATACGCAGTATTTT.

CDR3 sequence reads: CASRLAGGVNYEQYF. Written as DNA, the CDR3 is TGTGCCAGCAGACTAGCGGGAGGGGTGAACTACGAGCAGTACTTC. This chain joins TRBV28 and TRBJ2-7; 13 positions match TRBD2. The germline V gene encodes CDR1 MDHEN and CDR2 SYDVKM. V lost 6 bases, J lost 3 bases, and 5 bases stayed unmatched. CDR3 length: 15 residues.

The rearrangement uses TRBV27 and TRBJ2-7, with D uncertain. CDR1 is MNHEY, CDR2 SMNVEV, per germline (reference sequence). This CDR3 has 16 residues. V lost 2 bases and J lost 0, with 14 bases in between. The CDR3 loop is CASSLGPPQSSYEQYF. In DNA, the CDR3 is TGTGCCAGCAGTTTAGGACCCCCGCAAAGCTCCTACGAGCAGTACTTC.

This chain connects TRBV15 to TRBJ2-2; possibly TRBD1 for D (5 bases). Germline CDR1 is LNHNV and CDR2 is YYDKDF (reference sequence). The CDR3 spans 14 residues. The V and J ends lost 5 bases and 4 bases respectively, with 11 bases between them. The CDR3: CATSPRATTGELFF. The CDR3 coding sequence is TGTGCCACCAGCCCCAGGGCAACCACCGGGGAGCTGTTTTTT.

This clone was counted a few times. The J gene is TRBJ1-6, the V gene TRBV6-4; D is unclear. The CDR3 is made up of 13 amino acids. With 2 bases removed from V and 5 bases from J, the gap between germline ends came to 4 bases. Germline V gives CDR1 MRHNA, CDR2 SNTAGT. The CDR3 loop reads CASSDRDNSPLHF. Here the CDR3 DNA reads TGTGCCAGCAGTGACAGGGATAATTCACCCCTCCACTTT.

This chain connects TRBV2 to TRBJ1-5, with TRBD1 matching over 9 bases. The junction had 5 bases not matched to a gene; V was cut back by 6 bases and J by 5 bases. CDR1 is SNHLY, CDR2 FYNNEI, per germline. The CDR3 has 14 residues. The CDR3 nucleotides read TGTGCCAGCAGCGAGGACAGGGGTTATCAGCCCCAGCATTTT. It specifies CASSEDRGYQPQHF.

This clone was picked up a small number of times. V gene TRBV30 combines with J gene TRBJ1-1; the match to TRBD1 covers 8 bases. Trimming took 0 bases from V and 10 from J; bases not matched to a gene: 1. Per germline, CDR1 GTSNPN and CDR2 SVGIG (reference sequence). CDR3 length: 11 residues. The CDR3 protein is CAWSVDRGAFF. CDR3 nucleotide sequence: TGTGCCTGGAGTGTTGACAGGGGAGCTTTCTTT.

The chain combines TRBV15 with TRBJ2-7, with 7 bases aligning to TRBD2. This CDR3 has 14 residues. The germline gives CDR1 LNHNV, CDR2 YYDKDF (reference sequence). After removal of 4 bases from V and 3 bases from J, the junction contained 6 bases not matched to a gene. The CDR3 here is CATSIPGGVYEQYF. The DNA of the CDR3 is TGTGCCACCAGCATTCCGGGGGGAGTCTACGAGCAGTACTTC. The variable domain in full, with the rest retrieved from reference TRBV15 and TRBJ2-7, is DAMVIQNPRYQVTQFGKPVTLSCSQTLNHNVMYWYQQKSSQAPKLLFHYYDKDFNNEADTPDNFQSRRPNTSFCFLDIRSPGLGDTAMYLCATSIPGGVYEQYFGPGTRLTVT.

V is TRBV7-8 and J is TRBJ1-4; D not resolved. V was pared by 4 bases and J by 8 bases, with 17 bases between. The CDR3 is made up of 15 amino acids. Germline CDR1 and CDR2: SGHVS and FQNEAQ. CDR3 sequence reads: CASSSGQRAHEKLFF. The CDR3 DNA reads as TGTGCCAGCAGCTCGGGCCAGAGGGCTCACGAAAAACTGTTTTTT.

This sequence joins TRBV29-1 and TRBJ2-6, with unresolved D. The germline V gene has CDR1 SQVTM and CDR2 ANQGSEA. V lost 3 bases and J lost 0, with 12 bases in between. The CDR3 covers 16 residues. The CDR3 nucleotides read TGCAGCGTTGATAACAGAATGAGCTCTGGGGCCAACGTCCTGACTTTC. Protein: CSVDNRMSSGANVLTF. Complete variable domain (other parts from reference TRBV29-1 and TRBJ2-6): SAVISQKPSRDICQRGTSLTIQCQVDSQVTMMFWYRQQPGQSLTLIATANQGSEATYESGFVIDKFPISRPNLTFSTLTVSNMSPEDSSIYLCSVDNRMSSGANVLTFGAGSRLTVL.

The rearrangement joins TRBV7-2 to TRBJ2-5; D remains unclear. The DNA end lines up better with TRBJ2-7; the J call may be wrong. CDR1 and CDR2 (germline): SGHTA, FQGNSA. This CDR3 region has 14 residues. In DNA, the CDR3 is TGTGCCAGCAGCTTAGGGTTAGAAATCTACGAGCAGTACTTC. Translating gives CASSLGLEIYEQYF.

CDR3 sequence reads: CASSLRRTGISGNTIYF. The CDR3 DNA reads as TGTGCCAGCAGCTTACGTAGGACAGGAATCTCTGGAAACACCATATATTTT. The chain couples TRBV7-2 to TRBJ1-3, with 7 bases that match TRBD1. Germline CDR1 is SGHTA and CDR2 is FQGNSA. V was pared by 2 bases and J by 0 bases, with 7 bases of the junction left unmatched. The CDR3 extends over 17 amino acids.

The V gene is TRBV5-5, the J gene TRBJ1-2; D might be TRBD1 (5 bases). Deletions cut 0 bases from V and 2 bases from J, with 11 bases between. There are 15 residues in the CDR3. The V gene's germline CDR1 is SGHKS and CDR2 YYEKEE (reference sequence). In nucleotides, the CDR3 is TGTGCCAGCAGCTTGGATCCGGGACCGAACTATGGCTACACCTTC. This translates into CASSLDPGPNYGYTF. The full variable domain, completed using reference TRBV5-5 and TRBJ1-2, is DAGVTQSPTHLIKTRGQQVTLRCSPISGHKSVSWYQQVLGQGPQFIFQYYEKEERGRGNFPDRFSARQFPNYSSELNVNALLLGDSALYLCASSLDPGPNYGYTFGSGTRLTVV.

CDR3 nucleotide sequence: TGTGCCAGCAGCGTTTTAGGGTCGGGGACCCAGTACTTC. This codes for CASSVLGSGTQYF. This chain joins TRBV9 and TRBJ2-5; D gene uncertain. The CDR3 totals 13 residues. Germline V gives CDR1 SGDLS, CDR2 YYNGEE. Trimming took off 2 bases at V and 7 bases at J, with 12 bases between the two ends.

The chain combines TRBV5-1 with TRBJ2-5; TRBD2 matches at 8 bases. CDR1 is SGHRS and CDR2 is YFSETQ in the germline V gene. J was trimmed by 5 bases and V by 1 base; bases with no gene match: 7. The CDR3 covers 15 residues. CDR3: CASSLTGGPRETQYF. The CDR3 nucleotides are TGCGCCAGCAGCTTGACGGGAGGGCCGAGGGAGACCCAGTACTTC.